This TCR beta chain originates from a study of cytomegalovirus exposure and HLA in healthy donors. Across the whole study: An early release of data contained approximately 80 million unique TCRs, which came from HLA-typed donors.

The PCR contained 60 Vbeta and 13 Jbeta primers. Data came from immunoSEQ multiplex PCR; TCRdb stores just in-frame clones and leaves some out. The top ten clones hold approximately 2.3% of a sample with about 150,000 clones, about 70% of them seen once. This clone was found a few times. Its antigen is as yet unknown. Study outcomes and limitations: In a later analysis, HLA-associated TCR beta chains were more clonally expanded than equally common others. Several of the most significant clusters appeared linked to common viral pathogens, based on a later analysis.

Donors likely had unrecorded immune exposures despite being nominally healthy when sampled. Sequencing was performed on PBMCs. The clonotype originates from a woman in her fifties or sixties in good health and CMV-seropositive.

CDR3 DNA: TGTGCCAGCAGCTATATGGGGGCAGAAATGGATGGCTACACCTTC. This encodes CASSYMGAEMDGYTF. The chain has TRBV7-8 and TRBJ1-2, with a tentative D call TRBD1 (6 bases). The CDR3 is 15 residues long. V was trimmed by 4 bases and J by 6 bases, leaving 18 bases between them. Germline CDR1 reads SGHVS; CDR2 reads FQNEAQ.